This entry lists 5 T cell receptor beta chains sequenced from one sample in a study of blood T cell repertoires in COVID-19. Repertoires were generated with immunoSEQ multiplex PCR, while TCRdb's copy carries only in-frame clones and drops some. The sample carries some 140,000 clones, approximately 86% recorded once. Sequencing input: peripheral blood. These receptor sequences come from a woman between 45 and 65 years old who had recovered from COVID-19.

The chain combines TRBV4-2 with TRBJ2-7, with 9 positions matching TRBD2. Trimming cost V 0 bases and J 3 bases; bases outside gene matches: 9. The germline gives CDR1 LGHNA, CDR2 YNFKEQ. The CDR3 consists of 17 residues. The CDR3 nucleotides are TGTGCCAGCAGCCAAGATCTAGCCGGGACTAGCATCTACGAGCAGTACTTC. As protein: CASSQDLAGTSIYEQYF.

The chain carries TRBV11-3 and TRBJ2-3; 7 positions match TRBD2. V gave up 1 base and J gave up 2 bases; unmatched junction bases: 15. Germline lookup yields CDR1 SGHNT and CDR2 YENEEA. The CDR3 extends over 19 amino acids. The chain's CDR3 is CASSLGRGGAGRNTDTQYF. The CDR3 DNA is TGTGCCAGCAGCTTAGGGCGAGGTGGAGCGGGACGAAACACAGATACGCAGTATTTT.

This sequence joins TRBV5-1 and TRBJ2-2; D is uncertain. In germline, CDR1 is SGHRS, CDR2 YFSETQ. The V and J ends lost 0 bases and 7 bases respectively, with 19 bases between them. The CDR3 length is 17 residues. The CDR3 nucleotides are TGCGCCAGCAGCTTGGCAGGCCTTACCCTTTACGGCGGGGAGCTGTTTTTT. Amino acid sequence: CASSLAGLTLYGGELFF.

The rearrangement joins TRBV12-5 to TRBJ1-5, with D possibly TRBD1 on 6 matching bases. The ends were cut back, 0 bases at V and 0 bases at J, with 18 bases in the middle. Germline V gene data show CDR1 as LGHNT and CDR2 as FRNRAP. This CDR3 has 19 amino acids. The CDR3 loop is CASGLVHDGQTNSNQPQHF. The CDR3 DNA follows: TGTGCTAGTGGTTTGGTCCACGATGGACAGACGAATAGCAATCAGCCCCAGCATTTT.

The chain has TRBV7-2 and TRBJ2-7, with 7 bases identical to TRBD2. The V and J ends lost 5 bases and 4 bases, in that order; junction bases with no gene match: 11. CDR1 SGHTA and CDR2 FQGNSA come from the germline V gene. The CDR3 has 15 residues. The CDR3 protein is CASSQRASGGYEQYF. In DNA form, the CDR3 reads TGTGCCAGCAGCCAAAGGGCTAGCGGTGGATACGAGCAGTACTTC.